This TCR beta chain was sequenced in a study of blood T cell repertoires in COVID-19. In the study overall: Nucleic acid was either cDNA or gDNA, and it came from T cells, B-cell-depleted T cells, or PBMCs.

The data were produced by immunoSEQ multiplex PCR, yet TCRdb's version contains in-frame clones alone and is incomplete. Here the sample spans more than 110,000 clones, around 82% being singletons. This CDR3 has 14 residues. The germline gives CDR1 LNHDA, CDR2 SQIVND (reference sequence). J lost 2 bases, V lost 1 base, and 1 base had no gene match. The source of this sequence is a man aged 40-49 years with acute COVID-19. The material sequenced was PBMCs or T cells enriched from blood (not recorded which). The rearrangement joins TRBV19 to TRBJ1-1, with 7 nucleotides matching TRBD1. CDR3 protein: CASSIGTGNTEAFF. The CDR3 nucleotides are TGTGCCAGTAGTATAGGGACAGGTAACACTGAAGCTTTCTTT. The whole variable domain, remainder taken from reference TRBV19 and TRBJ1-1, is DGGITQSPKYLFRKEGQNVTLSCEQNLNHDAMYWYRQDPGQGLRLIYYSQIVNDFQKGDIAEGYSVSREKKESFPLTVTSAQKNPTAFYLCASSIGTGNTEAFFGQGTRLTVV.